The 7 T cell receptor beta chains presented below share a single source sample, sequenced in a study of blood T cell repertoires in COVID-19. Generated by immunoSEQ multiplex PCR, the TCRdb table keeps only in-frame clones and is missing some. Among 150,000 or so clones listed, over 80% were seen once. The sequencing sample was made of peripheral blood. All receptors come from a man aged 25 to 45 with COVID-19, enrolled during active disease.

The DNA of the CDR3 is TGTGCCAGCAGTGCGTTAGGGGGACAGGGGACCTACGAGCAGTACTTC. Translation: CASSALGGQGTYEQYF. The V and J genes are TRBV27 and TRBJ2-7, with 10 bases aligning to TRBD1. J was trimmed by 2 bases and V by 5 bases; bases with no gene match: 9. Germline assignment: CDR1 MNHEY and CDR2 SMNVEV (reference sequence). The CDR3 loop spans 16 amino acids.

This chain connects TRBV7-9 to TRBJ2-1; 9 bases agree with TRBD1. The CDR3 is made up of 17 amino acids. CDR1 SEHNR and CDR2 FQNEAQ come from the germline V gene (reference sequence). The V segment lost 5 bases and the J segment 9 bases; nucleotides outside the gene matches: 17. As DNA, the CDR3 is TGTGCCAGCAGCCCCGGTCTCGGGACAGGGATTCGCACTGAGCAGTTCTTC. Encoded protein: CASSPGLGTGIRTEQFF.

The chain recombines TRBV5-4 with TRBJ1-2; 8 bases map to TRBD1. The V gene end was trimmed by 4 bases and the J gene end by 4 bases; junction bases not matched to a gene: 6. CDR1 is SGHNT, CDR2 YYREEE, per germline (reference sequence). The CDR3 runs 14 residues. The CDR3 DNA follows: TGTGCCAGCAGCATTACTGGACAGGGCTATGGCTACACCTTC. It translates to CASSITGQGYGYTF.

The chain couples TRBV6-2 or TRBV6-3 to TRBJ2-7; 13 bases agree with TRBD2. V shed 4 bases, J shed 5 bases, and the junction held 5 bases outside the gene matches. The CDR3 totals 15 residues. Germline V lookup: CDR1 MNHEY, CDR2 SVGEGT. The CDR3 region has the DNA TGTGCCAGCAGTTGGGGACTAGCGGGAACTCACGAGCAGTACTTC. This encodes CASSWGLAGTHEQYF.

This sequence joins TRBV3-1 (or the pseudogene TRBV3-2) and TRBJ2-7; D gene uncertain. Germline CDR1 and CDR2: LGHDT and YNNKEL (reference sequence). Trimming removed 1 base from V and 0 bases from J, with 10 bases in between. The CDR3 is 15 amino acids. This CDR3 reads CASSQGAVSSYEQYF. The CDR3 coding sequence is TGTGCCAGCAGCCAAGGGGCCGTCAGCTCCTACGAGCAGTACTTC.

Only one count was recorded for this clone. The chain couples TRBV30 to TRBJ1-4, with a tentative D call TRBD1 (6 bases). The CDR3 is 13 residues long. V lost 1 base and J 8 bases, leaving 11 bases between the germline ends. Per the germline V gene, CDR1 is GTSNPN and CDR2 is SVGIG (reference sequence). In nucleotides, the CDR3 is TGTGCCTGGAGTGGGAATACAGGGGAAAAACTGTTTTTT. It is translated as CAWSGNTGEKLFF.

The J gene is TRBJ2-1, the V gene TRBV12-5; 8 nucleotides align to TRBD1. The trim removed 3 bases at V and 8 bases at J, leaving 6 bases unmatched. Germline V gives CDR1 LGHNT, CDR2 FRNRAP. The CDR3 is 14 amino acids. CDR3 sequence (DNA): TGTGCTAGTGGTTTCGGGACAGGCGGCGATGAGCAGTTCTTC. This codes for CASGFGTGGDEQFF.